This T cell receptor beta chain was recorded in a study of early T cells in non-severe SARS-CoV-2 infection. Study in general: The authors sequenced bulk RNA from unsorted whole blood, leaving chains unpaired.

Each single cDNA molecule received a unique molecular identifier. TCRdb reprocessed the 5' RACE reads via MiXCR and lists one record per CDR3 protein. The sample shows 70,000 to 80,000 distinct CDR3 sequences, approximately 13% of them seen only once. J gave up 13 bases and V 3 bases, and 5 bases lay outside the gene matches. This CDR3 region has 11 residues. Germline CDR1 LGHDT, CDR2 YNNKEL (reference sequence). The table lists this clonotype with a few counts. Sequences were derived from whole blood, sampled at baseline. The source is an adult who was a healthcare worker with PCR-confirmed SARS-CoV-2 infection or an uninfected control (not recorded which). The genes are TRBV3-1 and TRBJ2-5; TRBD2 matches 7 bases. DNA for the CDR3: TGTGCCAGCAGCCAGGGACCTAGCGGGTACTTC. It translates to CASSQGPSGYF.